This entry lists 28 T cell receptor beta chains sequenced from one sample in a study of cytomegalovirus exposure and HLA in healthy donors. Both 60 Vbeta primers and 13 Jbeta primers went into the PCR. TCRdb's table, derived via immunoSEQ multiplex PCR, lists solely in-frame clones and lacks some. The sample holds about 99,000 clones, 78% seen once. Sequencing was done on a sample of PBMCs. The receptors here all came from a woman between 40 and 50 years old in good health and CMV-seronegative.

The CDR3 DNA is TGTGCCAGCAGTCCCGGGACTAGCGGGAGGGGCGAGCAGTACTTC. As protein: CASSPGTSGRGEQYF. The chain is built from TRBV28 and TRBJ2-7; 16 bases are a match to TRBD2. J gave up 6 bases and V 5 bases, and 4 bases lay outside the gene matches. Looked up from germline, CDR1 is MDHEN and CDR2 is SYDVKM. The CDR3 is 15 residues long. The whole variable domain, filled in from reference TRBV28 and TRBJ2-7, reads DVKVTQSSRYLVKRTGEKVFLECVQDMDHENMFWYRQDPGLGLRLIYFSYDVKMKEKGDIPEGYSVSREKKERFSLILESASTNQTSMYLCASSPGTSGRGEQYFGPGTRLTVT.

The chain combines TRBV29-1 with TRBJ2-7; 9 bases are shared with TRBD1. The junction had 10 bases not matched to a gene; V was cut back by 6 bases and J by 4 bases. Germline V gives CDR1 SQVTM, CDR2 ANQGSEA. The CDR3 extends over 14 amino acids. CDR3 DNA sequence: TGCAGCGTCTCCCGGGACAGGGACCCTTACGAGCAGTACTTC. Its protein is CSVSRDRDPYEQYF.

The rearrangement joins TRBV4-1 to TRBJ2-3; D is possibly TRBD2 (6 bases). Germline V gene data show CDR1 as MGHRA and CDR2 as YSYEKL. The CDR3 contains 16 residues. V lost 4 bases and J lost 2, with 16 bases in between. The CDR3 protein is CASSPRTTTLTDTQYF. In DNA form, the CDR3 reads TGCGCCAGCAGCCCACGGACTACCACTCTCACAGATACGCAGTATTTT.

The chain joins TRBV18 to TRBJ2-3; 12 bases match TRBD2. The V gene end was trimmed by 0 bases and the J gene end by 3 bases; junction bases not matched to a gene: 4. Germline assignment: CDR1 KGHSH and CDR2 LQKENI. The CDR3 has 17 residues. CDR3: CASSPPTSGSSTDTQYF. The DNA for the CDR3 is TGTGCCAGCTCACCACCGACTAGCGGGAGTTCTACAGATACGCAGTATTTT.

The chain carries TRBV19 and TRBJ1-2; TRBD1 matches at 7 bases. This CDR3 comprises 16 residues. Germline V lookup: CDR1 LNHDA, CDR2 SQIVND (reference sequence). Germline trimming cut 6 bases from V and 7 bases from J; bases unmatched to any gene: 17. This CDR3 reads CASRFSVETGSAGYTF. As DNA, the CDR3 is TGTGCCAGTAGATTTTCGGTAGAGACAGGGTCTGCTGGCTACACCTTC. The whole variable domain, filled in from reference TRBV19 and TRBJ1-2, reads DGGITQSPKYLFRKEGQNVTLSCEQNLNHDAMYWYRQDPGQGLRLIYYSQIVNDFQKGDIAEGYSVSREKKESFPLTVTSAQKNPTAFYLCASRFSVETGSAGYTFGSGTRLTVV.

This CDR3 is CSVGSEGTYNEQFF. In nucleotides, the CDR3 is TGCAGCGTTGGGTCGGAGGGTACCTACAATGAGCAGTTCTTC. V usage is TRBV29-1 and J usage is TRBJ2-1, with D perhaps matching TRBD2 (6 bases). Germline lookup yields CDR1 SQVTM and CDR2 ANQGSEA. This CDR3 is built from 14 residues. V was clipped by 4 bases and J by 2 bases, with 12 bases between them.

The chain employs TRBV5-4 and TRBJ2-1; D gene uncertain. The CDR3 has 12 amino acids. CDR1 and CDR2 (germline): SGHNT, YYREEE (reference sequence). V was clipped by 2 bases and J by 7 bases, with 7 bases between them. The CDR3 bases are TGTGCCAGCAGCTTCACTAATAATGAGCAGTTCTTC. It yields the protein CASSFTNNEQFF. The whole variable domain, remainder taken from reference TRBV5-4 and TRBJ2-1, is ETGVTQSPTHLIKTRGQQVTLRCSSQSGHNTVSWYQQALGQGPQFIFQYYREEENGRGNFPPRFSGLQFPNYSSELNVNALELDDSALYLCASSFTNNEQFFGPGTRLTVL.

The chain carries TRBV28 and TRBJ1-5; a possible D gene is TRBD1 (6 bases). CDR3 length: 15 amino acids. Trimming cost V 6 bases and J 5 bases, with 17 bases left between them. Germline CDR1 and CDR2: MDHEN and SYDVKM. CDR3 amino acids: CASRRNRVTYQPQHF. The CDR3 DNA reads as TGTGCCAGCAGACGAAACAGGGTGACTTATCAGCCCCAGCATTTT.

This chain links TRBV4-3 with TRBJ2-7; 11 nucleotides match TRBD1. The CDR3 sequence is 15 residues long. Germline CDR1 LGHNA, CDR2 YSLEER. V gave up 3 bases and J gave up 2 bases; unmatched junction bases: 3. The CDR3 loop reads CASSQPGQGAYEQYF. The CDR3 nucleotides are TGCGCCAGCAGCCAGCCGGGACAGGGGGCCTACGAGCAGTACTTC.

This sequence joins TRBV5-1 and TRBJ2-3; 9 positions agree with TRBD2. This CDR3 is built from 15 residues. V shed 0 bases and J 6 bases; nucleotides not matched to a gene: 5. Germline CDR1 is SGHRS and CDR2 is YFSETQ. The CDR3 region is CASSLGGRAWDTQYF. The CDR3 DNA reads as TGCGCCAGCAGCTTGGGCGGGAGGGCCTGGGATACGCAGTATTTT.

The chain employs TRBV6-5 and TRBJ1-5, with 7 bases that match TRBD1. CDR1 is MNHEY, CDR2 SVGAGI, per germline. The V segment lost 2 bases and the J segment 2 bases; nucleotides outside the gene matches: 0. The CDR3 has 14 residues. The CDR3 coding sequence is TGTGCCAGCAGTTACGGGACAGGCAATCAGCCCCAGCATTTT. Its translation: CASSYGTGNQPQHF.

The chain links TRBV27 to TRBJ1-1; TRBD1 might be the D (5 bases). Germline CDR1 reads MNHEY; CDR2 reads SMNVEV (reference sequence). Deletions cut 6 bases from V and 2 bases from J, with 10 bases between. The CDR3 contains 13 residues. CDR3 in amino acids: CASRIRANTEAFF. In nucleotides, the CDR3 is TGTGCCAGCAGGATCAGGGCTAACACTGAAGCTTTCTTT.

V and J are TRBV7-8 and TRBJ2-1; TRBD2 matches at 10 bases. CDR3 length: 20 amino acids. Germline CDR1 SGHVS, CDR2 FQNEAQ. Trimming at V came to 1 base and at J to 5 bases, leaving 17 bases not matched to a gene. In DNA form, the CDR3 reads TGTGCCAGCAGCTTAGTTCGGCTAGCGGGAGTATCTCGCACCCACAATGAGCAGTTCTTC. Translated: CASSLVRLAGVSRTHNEQFF.

This clone was seen a few times. CDR3 in amino acids: CASSREVSPYGYTF. The CDR3 nucleotides read TGTGCCAGCAGTCGGGAGGTTAGCCCCTATGGCTACACCTTC. The chain combines TRBV6-6 with TRBJ1-2; D remains unclear. The CDR3 consists of 14 residues. In germline, CDR1 is MNHNY, CDR2 SVGAGI (reference sequence). V shed 5 bases and J shed 4 bases, with 14 bases lying between them.

The genes are TRBV6-1 and TRBJ1-4, with 7 bases lining up with TRBD1. Per germline, CDR1 MNHNS and CDR2 SASEGT. V trimming: 4 bases; J trimming: 5 bases; junction bases outside the gene matches: 7. The CDR3 has 15 residues. DNA for the CDR3: TGTGCCAGCAGTGCAAACCGACAGGGAAATGAAAAACTGTTTTTT. Translation gives CASSANRQGNEKLFF.

The chain has TRBV4-3 and TRBJ2-7; TRBD1 might be the D (6 bases). This CDR3 contains 13 residues. Germline-derived CDR1 and CDR2 are LGHNA and YSLEER. The ends were cut back, 1 base at V and 6 bases at J, with 10 bases in the middle. The CDR3 DNA sequence: TGCGCCAGCAGCCAAGGTCAGGGGTTCGAGCAGTACTTC. Protein: CASSQGQGFEQYF.

CDR3 region: CASSLNGQGLNYEQYF. The CDR3, as DNA: TGTGCCAGCAGCTTAAACGGACAGGGTCTAAACTACGAGCAGTACTTC. The chain uses TRBV11-2 and TRBJ2-7; 8 bases align to TRBD1. Germline-derived CDR1 and CDR2 are SGHAT and FQNNGV. The CDR3 runs 16 residues. V lost 2 bases, J lost 3 bases, and 9 bases stayed unmatched.

The chain recombines TRBV4-2 with TRBJ1-5, with 9 bases matching TRBD1. The germline gives CDR1 LGHNA, CDR2 YNFKEQ. This CDR3 has 15 amino acids. J was trimmed by 5 bases and V by 3 bases; bases with no gene match: 5. The chain's CDR3 is CASSQGQGVDQPQHF. The CDR3 DNA follows: TGTGCCAGCAGCCAGGGACAGGGAGTTGATCAGCCCCAGCATTTT.

This chain connects TRBV2 to TRBJ1-6, with TRBD1 identical over 7 bases. Germline lookup yields CDR1 SNHLY and CDR2 FYNNEI. The CDR3 spans 14 residues. The V gene end was trimmed by 5 bases and the J gene end by 7 bases; junction bases not matched to a gene: 5. CDR3 DNA sequence: TGTGCCAGCAGTCCAGGGGGTGACAATTCACCCCTCCACTTT. Translating gives CASSPGGDNSPLHF.

The V call is TRBV28, the J call TRBJ2-2; 8 nucleotides agree with TRBD2. The length of the CDR3 is 15 residues. Germline CDR1 and CDR2: MDHEN and SYDVKM. V trimming: 10 bases; J trimming: 6 bases; junction bases outside the gene matches: 13. CDR3 in DNA: TGTGCCACCAACGGGGGCGGGAGGAGGGCCGGGGAGCTGTTTTTT. Translating gives CATNGGGRRAGELFF.

The CDR3 reads CASSQLFLERIDTEAFF. CDR3 DNA sequence: TGTGCCAGCAGCCAACTTTTCTTGGAGCGGATAGACACTGAAGCTTTCTTT. The rearrangement uses TRBV4-2 and TRBJ1-1, with D unresolved. Germline values: CDR1 LGHNA, CDR2 YNFKEQ. The V end was cut by 2 bases, the J end by 3 bases, with 19 bases between. The CDR3 runs to 17 residues.

The gene calls are TRBV6-5 and TRBJ2-2; possibly TRBD2 for D (6 bases). The CDR3 is made up of 12 amino acids. CDR1 and CDR2 (germline): MNHEY, SVGAGI. V was clipped by 5 bases and J by 7 bases, with 8 bases between them. This CDR3 reads CASSPGGGELFF. As DNA, the CDR3 is TGTGCCAGCAGTCCCGGGGGCGGGGAGCTGTTTTTT.

This chain uses TRBV27 with TRBJ2-6; TRBD2 agrees at 12 bases. The CDR3 contains 17 residues. The J segment lost 1 base and the V segment lost 5 bases, leaving 3 bases of the junction unmatched. Looked up from germline, CDR1 is MNHEY and CDR2 is SMNVEV (reference sequence). This chain's CDR3 is CASSLTSGGSGANVLTF. The CDR3 DNA is TGTGCCAGCAGTCTAACTAGCGGGGGGTCTGGGGCCAACGTCCTGACTTTC. The complete variable domain, with remaining parts taken from reference TRBV27 and TRBJ2-6, reads EAQVTQNPRYLITVTGKKLTVTCSQNMNHEYMSWYRQDPGLGLRQIYYSMNVEVTDKGDVPEGYKVSRKEKRNFPLILESPSPNQTSLYFCASSLTSGGSGANVLTFGAGSRLTVL.

This rearrangement joins TRBV7-3 to TRBJ1-2; the D is unclear. The CDR3 runs to 15 residues. Germline CDR1 and CDR2: SGHTA and FQGTGA. V lost 1 base and J lost 2, with 11 bases in between. CDR3 residues: CASSLSGGVNYGYTF. The CDR3 bases are TGTGCCAGCAGCTTAAGCGGCGGGGTAAACTATGGCTACACCTTC.

The V call is TRBV2, the J call TRBJ1-1, with D possibly TRBD1 on 6 matching bases. Germline V gene sequence: CDR1 SNHLY, CDR2 FYNNEI. Deletions cut 8 bases from V and 12 bases from J, with 25 bases between. The CDR3 loop spans 14 amino acids. As DNA, the CDR3 is TGTGCCAGCCAACCTCGGCAGGGAGGGGGTTTGACTTTCTTT. The encoded protein is CASQPRQGGGLTFF. Drawing the rest from reference TRBV2 and TRBJ1-1, the complete variable domain is EPEVTQTPSHQVTQMGQEVILRCVPISNHLYFYWYRQILGQKVEFLVSFYNNEISEKSEIFDDQFSVERPDGSNFTLKIRSTKLEDSAMYFCASQPRQGGGLTFFGQGTRLTVV.

The chain couples TRBV6-5 to TRBJ1-1; tentative D call: TRBD1 (5 bases). The germline CDR1 and CDR2 sequences are MNHEY and SVGAGI. CDR3 length: 14 amino acids. V gave up 0 bases and J gave up 4 bases, with 9 bases separating them. The CDR3: CASSYSGLGTEAFF. The CDR3 DNA reads TGTGCCAGCAGTTACTCGGGGCTGGGCACTGAAGCTTTCTTT.

The rearrangement joins TRBV19 to TRBJ1-5, with 7 bases fitting TRBD1. Losses at the gene ends were 7 bases for V and 6 bases for J; bases not matched to a gene: 15. The CDR3 runs 16 residues. Germline V CDR1 and CDR2: LNHDA, SQIVND (reference sequence). The CDR3 region is CASIPTGGGNAQPQHF. CDR3 nucleotides: TGTGCCAGTATCCCTACGGGAGGGGGCAACGCTCAGCCCCAGCATTTT. The complete variable domain, with remaining parts taken from reference TRBV19 and TRBJ1-5, reads DGGITQSPKYLFRKEGQNVTLSCEQNLNHDAMYWYRQDPGQGLRLIYYSQIVNDFQKGDIAEGYSVSREKKESFPLTVTSAQKNPTAFYLCASIPTGGGNAQPQHFGDGTRLSIL.

Concerning this clone: At one end the junction does not follow the germline gene, possibly because of a read error. This chain uses TRBV7-9 with TRBJ1-4; TRBD1 matches at 8 bases. This CDR3 has 15 residues. Germline V lookup: CDR1 SEHNR, CDR2 FQNEAQ (reference sequence). Here the CDR3 reads CSSSPRQGISEKLFF. DNA for the CDR3: TGTTCCAGCAGCCCTCGACAGGGGATAAGTGAAAAACTGTTTTTT.